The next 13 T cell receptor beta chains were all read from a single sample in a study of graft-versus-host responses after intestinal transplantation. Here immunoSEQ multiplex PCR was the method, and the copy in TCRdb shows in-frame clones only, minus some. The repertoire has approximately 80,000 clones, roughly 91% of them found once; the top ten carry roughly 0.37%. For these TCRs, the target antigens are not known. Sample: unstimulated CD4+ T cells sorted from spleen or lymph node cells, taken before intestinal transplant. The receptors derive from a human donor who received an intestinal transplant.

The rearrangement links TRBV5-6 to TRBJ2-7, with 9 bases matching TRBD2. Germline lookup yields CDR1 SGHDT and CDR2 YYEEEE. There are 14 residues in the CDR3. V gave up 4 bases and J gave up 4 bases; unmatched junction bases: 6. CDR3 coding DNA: TGTGCCAGCAGCGCGACTAGCGGAACTTACGAGCAGTACTTC. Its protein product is CASSATSGTYEQYF.

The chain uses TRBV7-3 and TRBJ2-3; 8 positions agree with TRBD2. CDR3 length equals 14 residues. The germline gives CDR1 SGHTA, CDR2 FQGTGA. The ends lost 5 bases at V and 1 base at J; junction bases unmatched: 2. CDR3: CASSPTSGTDTQYF. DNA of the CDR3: TGTGCCAGCAGCCCGACTAGCGGCACAGATACGCAGTATTTT.

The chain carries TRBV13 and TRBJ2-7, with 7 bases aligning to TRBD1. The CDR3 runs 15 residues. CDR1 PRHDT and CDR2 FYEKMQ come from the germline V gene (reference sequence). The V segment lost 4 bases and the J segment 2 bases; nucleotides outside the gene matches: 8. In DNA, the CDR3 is TGTGCCAGCAGCTATCGCCGGGACAGCGCCTACGAGCAGTACTTC. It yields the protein CASSYRRDSAYEQYF. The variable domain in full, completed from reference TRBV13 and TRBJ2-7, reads AAGVIQSPRHLIKEKRETATLKCYPIPRHDTVYWYQQGPGQDPQFLISFYEKMQSDKGSIPDRFSAQQFSDYHSELNMSSLELGDSALYFCASSYRRDSAYEQYFGPGTRLTVT.

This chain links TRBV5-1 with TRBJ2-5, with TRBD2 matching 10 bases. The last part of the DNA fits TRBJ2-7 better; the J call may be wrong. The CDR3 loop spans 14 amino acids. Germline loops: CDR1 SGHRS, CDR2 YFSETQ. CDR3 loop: CASSLAGGPYEQYF. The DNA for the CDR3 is TGCGCCAGCAGCTTAGCGGGGGGGCCCTACGAGCAGTACTTC.

CDR3 sequence: CASSLPGGASEAFF. The CDR3 DNA reads TGTGCCAGCAGTTTACCGGGGGGCGCGAGTGAAGCTTTCTTT. The rearrangement joins TRBV27 to TRBJ1-1; TRBD1 might be the D (6 bases). Germline CDR1 and CDR2: MNHEY and SMNVEV (reference sequence). The CDR3 is 14 residues long. V was pared by 2 bases and J by 7 bases, with 14 bases between.

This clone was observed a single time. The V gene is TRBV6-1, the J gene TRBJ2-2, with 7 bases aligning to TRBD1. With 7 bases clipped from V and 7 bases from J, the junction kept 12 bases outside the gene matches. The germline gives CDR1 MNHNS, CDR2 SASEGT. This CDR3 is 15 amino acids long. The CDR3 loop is CASNQETGSIGELFF. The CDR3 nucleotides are TGTGCCAGCAACCAGGAGACAGGGTCGATCGGGGAGCTGTTTTTT.

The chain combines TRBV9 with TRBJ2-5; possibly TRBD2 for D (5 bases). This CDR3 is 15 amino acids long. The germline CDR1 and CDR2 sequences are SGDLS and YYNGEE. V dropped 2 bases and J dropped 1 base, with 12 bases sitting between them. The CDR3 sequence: CASSVSSSGQETQYF. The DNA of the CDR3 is TGTGCCAGCAGCGTTTCCTCAAGCGGCCAAGAGACCCAGTACTTC.

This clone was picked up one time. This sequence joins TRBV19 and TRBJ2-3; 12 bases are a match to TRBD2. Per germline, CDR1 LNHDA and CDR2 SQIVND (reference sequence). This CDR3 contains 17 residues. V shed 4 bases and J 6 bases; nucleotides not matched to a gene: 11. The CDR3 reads CASSRDPSGGAPDTQYF. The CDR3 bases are TGTGCCAGTAGTAGAGACCCTAGCGGGGGGGCACCCGATACGCAGTATTTT.

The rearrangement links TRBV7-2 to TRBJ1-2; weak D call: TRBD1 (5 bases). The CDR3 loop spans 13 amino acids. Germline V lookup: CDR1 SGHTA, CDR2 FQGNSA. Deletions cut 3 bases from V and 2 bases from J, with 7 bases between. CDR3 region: CASSLRQNYGYTF. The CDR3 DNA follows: TGTGCCAGCAGCTTGAGACAGAACTATGGCTACACCTTC.

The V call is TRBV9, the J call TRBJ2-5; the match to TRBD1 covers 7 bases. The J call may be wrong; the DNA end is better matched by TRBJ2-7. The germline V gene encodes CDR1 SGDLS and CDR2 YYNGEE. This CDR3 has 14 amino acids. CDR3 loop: CASSPGTATYEQYF. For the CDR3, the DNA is TGTGCCAGCAGCCCCGGGACAGCCACTTACGAGCAGTACTTC.

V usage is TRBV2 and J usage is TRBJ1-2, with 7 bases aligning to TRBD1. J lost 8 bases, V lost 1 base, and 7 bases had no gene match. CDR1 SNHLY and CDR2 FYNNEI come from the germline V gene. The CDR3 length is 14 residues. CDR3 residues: CASSEEFGTEGYTF. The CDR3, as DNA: TGTGCCAGCAGTGAAGAATTCGGGACAGAGGGCTACACCTTC.

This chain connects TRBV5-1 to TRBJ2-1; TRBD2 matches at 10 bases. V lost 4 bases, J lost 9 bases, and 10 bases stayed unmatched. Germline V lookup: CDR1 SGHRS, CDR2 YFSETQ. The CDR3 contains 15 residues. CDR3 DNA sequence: TGCGCCAGCAGCACAAGCGGGAGGGTGGATAGTGAGCAGTTCTTC. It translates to CASSTSGRVDSEQFF.

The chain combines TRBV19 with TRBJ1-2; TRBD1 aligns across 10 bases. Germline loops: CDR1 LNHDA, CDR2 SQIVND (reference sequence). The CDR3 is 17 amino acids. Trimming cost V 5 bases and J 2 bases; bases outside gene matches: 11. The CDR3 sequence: CASSLRDRGEANYGYTF. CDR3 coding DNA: TGTGCCAGTAGTCTCCGGGACAGGGGTGAGGCGAACTATGGCTACACCTTC.